The 4 T cell receptor beta chains below were found in one sample sequenced in a study of molecular identifiers for immune sequencing clone quantification. TCRdb reprocessed the PCR reads via MiXCR and lists one record per CDR3 protein. Among around 300,000 distinct CDR3 sequences listed, roughly 24% were seen once. The sequenced sample was naive CD8+ T cells from blood, with Jurkat cell RNA spiked in. The subset denotes: FACS-sorted CD8+CD4-CCR7+CD45RA+ naive T cells. The receptors come from a human donor in good health. Some libraries in this study had Jurkat cell RNA spiked in.

This clonotype has a count of ten or more. The chain joins TRBV6-1 to TRBJ2-1, with D maybe TRBD2 (6 bases). The germline V gene has CDR1 MNHNS and CDR2 SASEGT. Trimming took off 4 bases at V and 4 bases at J, with 14 bases between the two ends. This CDR3 has 15 residues. In nucleotides, the CDR3 is TGTGCCAGCAGTGCAACGGGGGTACCATACAATGAGCAGTTCTTC. Translation gives CASSATGVPYNEQFF.

This chain uses TRBV4-3 with TRBJ1-2; D possibly corresponds to TRBD1 (5 bases). Germline V gene sequence: CDR1 LGHNA, CDR2 YSLEER. CDR3 length: 16 residues. Trimming shortened V by 0 bases and J by 8 bases, and 19 bases separated the two germline ends. This CDR3 reads CASSQDGAGALGGYTF. The CDR3 DNA reads TGCGCCAGCAGCCAAGATGGGGCCGGAGCCCTAGGGGGCTACACCTTC.

The count of this clonotype is one. At one boundary the junction diverges from the germline segment, which might be a read error. This sequence joins TRBV27 and TRBJ2-6, with D possibly TRBD1 on 5 matching bases. Per the germline V gene, CDR1 is MNHEY and CDR2 is SMNVEV (reference sequence). The CDR3 loop spans 15 amino acids. This CDR3 is CASSLMGAGADVLTF. Written as DNA, the CDR3 is TGTGCCAGCAGTTTAATGGGTGCTGGGGCCGACGTCCTGACTTTC.

The chain is built from TRBV13 and TRBJ1-3; D not resolved. Trimming cost V 2 bases and J 0 bases, with 8 bases left between them. CDR1 is PRHDT, CDR2 FYEKMQ, per germline (reference sequence). The CDR3 is 15 residues long. The CDR3 DNA reads TGTGCCAGCAGCTTATTCCGCCCCTCTGGAAACACCATATATTTT. Translated: CASSLFRPSGNTIYF. The full variable domain, with the rest looked up from reference TRBV13 and TRBJ1-3, is AAGVIQSPRHLIKEKRETATLKCYPIPRHDTVYWYQQGPGQDPQFLISFYEKMQSDKGSIPDRFSAQQFSDYHSELNMSSLELGDSALYFCASSLFRPSGNTIYFGEGSWLTVV.